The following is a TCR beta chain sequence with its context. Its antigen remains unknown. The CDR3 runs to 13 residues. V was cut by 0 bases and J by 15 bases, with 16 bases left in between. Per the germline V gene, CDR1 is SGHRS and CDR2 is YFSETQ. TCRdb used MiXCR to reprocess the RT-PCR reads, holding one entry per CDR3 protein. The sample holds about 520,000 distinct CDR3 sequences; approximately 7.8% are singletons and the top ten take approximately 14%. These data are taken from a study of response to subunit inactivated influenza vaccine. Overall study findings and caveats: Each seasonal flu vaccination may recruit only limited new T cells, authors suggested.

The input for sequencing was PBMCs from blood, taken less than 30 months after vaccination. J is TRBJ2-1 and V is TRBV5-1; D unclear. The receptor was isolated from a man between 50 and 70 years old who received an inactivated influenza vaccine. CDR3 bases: TGCGCCAGCAGCTTGGAACCGGGTCTTAGGCTGTTCTTC. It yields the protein CASSLEPGLRLFF.